The 28 T cell receptor beta chains listed next were all sequenced from one sample in a study of T cell responses to AZD1222 COVID-19 vaccine. The protocol was immunoSEQ multiplex PCR, while the TCRdb copy is restricted to in-frame clones and leaves out a portion. The sample includes 140,000 to 150,000 clones, around nine tenths seen only once; the top ten take around 2.8%. The material was peripheral blood, obtained on day 0 of MenACWY control vaccination. The source is an adult in good health.

V gene TRBV3-1 (or the pseudogene TRBV3-2) combines with J gene TRBJ2-7, with D unclear. CDR3 length equals 14 residues. CDR1 is LGHDT, CDR2 YNNKEL, per germline (reference sequence). V gave up 1 base and J gave up 5 bases, with 12 bases separating them. CDR3 sequence: CASSQGGYPNEQYF. For the CDR3, the DNA is TGTGCCAGCAGCCAAGGTGGTTATCCTAACGAGCAGTACTTC.

The chain uses TRBV6-5 and TRBJ1-2; TRBD1 matches 8 bases. Germline V gene sequence: CDR1 MNHEY, CDR2 SVGAGI. Trimming took 4 bases from V and 8 from J; bases not matched to a gene: 15. The CDR3 extends over 16 amino acids. The CDR3 region is CASSSQQTGARGGYTF. In DNA form, the CDR3 reads TGTGCCAGCAGTTCCCAACAGACAGGGGCAAGGGGCGGCTACACCTTC.

The chain uses TRBV29-1 and TRBJ1-5; 10 nucleotides agree with TRBD1. The CDR3 has 14 amino acids. The V gene end was trimmed by 4 bases and the J gene end by 6 bases; junction bases not matched to a gene: 6. Germline V CDR1 and CDR2: SQVTM, ANQGSEA. In DNA form, the CDR3 reads TGCAGCGTTGGGGACAGGGGCGGAATTCAGCCCCAGCATTTT. Translation gives CSVGDRGGIQPQHF.

V gene TRBV6-5 combines with J gene TRBJ1-3; possibly TRBD1 for D (6 bases). V dropped 7 bases and J dropped 3 bases, with 7 bases sitting between them. In germline, CDR1 is MNHEY, CDR2 SVGAGI. This CDR3 has 12 residues. The CDR3 coding sequence is TGTGCCAGCAAGACAGGTGGAAACACCATATATTTT. Protein: CASKTGGNTIYF.

This clone was counted only a few times. The rearrangement joins TRBV18 to TRBJ2-1, with 13 bases aligning to TRBD2. CDR3 length equals 17 residues. CDR1 and CDR2 (germline): KGHSH, LQKENI. The V gene end was trimmed by 1 base and the J gene end by 8 bases; junction bases not matched to a gene: 8. The DNA for the CDR3 is TGTGCCAGCTCACCACAGCGACTAGCGGGAGGATCACATGAGCAGTTCTTC. Translated, it gives CASSPQRLAGGSHEQFF.

This CDR3 is CASSLSGRGTEAFF. CDR3 DNA sequence: TGTGCCAGCAGCTTATCGGGCAGGGGGACTGAAGCTTTCTTT. The gene calls are TRBV11-2 and TRBJ1-1; 7 bases map to TRBD1. The CDR3 is 14 residues long. Looked up from germline, CDR1 is SGHAT and CDR2 is FQNNGV. V lost 2 bases to trimming and J lost 5 bases; unmatched junction nucleotides: 5.

The rearrangement links TRBV19 to TRBJ2-1; D unclear. CDR3 length equals 12 residues. Germline lookup yields CDR1 LNHDA and CDR2 SQIVND (reference sequence). Trimming took off 5 bases at V and 2 bases at J, with 4 bases between the two ends. The CDR3 sequence: CASSFTYNEQFF. CDR3 bases: TGTGCCAGTAGTTTCACCTACAATGAGCAGTTCTTC.

This chain links TRBV6-2 or TRBV6-3 with TRBJ1-4; D remains ambiguous. The CDR3 runs to 14 residues. Germline CDR1 MNHEY, CDR2 SVGEGT. V lost 2 bases, J lost 7 bases, and 11 bases lay in between. The CDR3 reads CASSYGQEVEKLFF. In nucleotides, the CDR3 is TGTGCCAGCAGTTACGGCCAGGAAGTTGAAAAACTGTTTTTT.

The J gene is TRBJ1-1, the V gene TRBV3-1 (or the pseudogene TRBV3-2); tentative D call: TRBD1 (6 bases). The CDR3 runs to 13 residues. Trimming took 11 bases from V and 1 from J, leaving 14 bases between them. Germline assignment: CDR1 LGHDT and CDR2 YNNKEL (reference sequence). The CDR3 bases are TGTGCCGCTCGGGACAACCCGAACACTGAAGCTTTCTTT. Protein sequence: CAARDNPNTEAFF.

This rearrangement joins TRBV5-3 to TRBJ2-7, with D hard to call. TRBV5-3 is designated an ORF whose function remains uncertain. CDR3 size: 15 residues. V was trimmed by 1 base and J by 0 bases, leaving 11 bases between them. The CDR3 reads CARSLLMADSYEQYF. The CDR3 DNA reads TGTGCCAGAAGCTTGTTAATGGCAGACTCCTACGAGCAGTACTTC.

The CDR3 here is CASSFTPGTVYEQYF. The CDR3 DNA is TGTGCCAGTAGTTTCACGCCCGGGACAGTCTACGAGCAGTACTTC. The chain uses TRBV19 and TRBJ2-7; 7 bases align to TRBD1. The CDR3 is 15 amino acids. Trimming removed 5 bases from V and 3 bases from J; junction bases left unmatched: 10. Germline assignment: CDR1 LNHDA and CDR2 SQIVND (reference sequence).

The rearrangement joins TRBV10-3 to TRBJ1-6, with D tentatively TRBD1 (6 bases). Trimming removed 0 bases at V and 3 bases at J, with 12 bases between. CDR1 is ENHRY and CDR2 is SYGVKD in the germline V gene. This CDR3 region has 17 residues. The CDR3 DNA reads as TGTGCCATCAGTGAGTCTGGGACACTTGGCTATAATTCACCCCTCCACTTT. Its protein is CAISESGTLGYNSPLHF.

This clone was found a few times. The chain is built from TRBV4-2 and TRBJ1-2; D remains ambiguous. CDR3 length: 15 amino acids. Germline V CDR1 and CDR2: LGHNA, YNFKEQ. V was cut by 0 bases and J by 4 bases, with 12 bases left in between. CDR3 sequence (DNA): TGTGCCAGCAGCCAAGATCAGCTGGGTGCCTATGGCTACACCTTC. Translation gives CASSQDQLGAYGYTF.

The chain combines TRBV5-1 with TRBJ2-3; perhaps TRBD1 as D (5 bases). The CDR3 totals 14 residues. The germline CDR1 and CDR2 sequences are SGHRS and YFSETQ. V was shortened by 7 bases and J by 0 bases, with 12 bases between the two germline ends. The CDR3 is CASGDSPSTDTQYF. CDR3 nucleotide sequence: TGCGCCAGCGGCGACAGCCCTAGCACAGATACGCAGTATTTT.

This clone was found once. The chain links TRBV27 to TRBJ2-7, with 10 bases aligning to TRBD1. The length of the CDR3 is 14 residues. Unmatched junction bases numbered 7, after V lost 5 bases and J lost 6 bases. CDR1 is MNHEY, CDR2 SMNVEV, per germline (reference sequence). The DNA for the CDR3 is TGTGCCAGCAGTGCCTCCGGGACAGGGGCCGAGCAGTACTTC. It specifies CASSASGTGAEQYF.

This clone is categorized as medium-sized. The chain uses TRBV12-3 or TRBV12-4 and TRBJ2-7, with D possibly matching TRBD1 (5 bases). This CDR3 region has 12 residues. V was shortened by 1 base and J by 7 bases, with 8 bases between the two germline ends. In DNA form, the CDR3 reads TGTGCCAGCAGTTTAGGATGGACAGAGCAGTACTTC. It translates to CASSLGWTEQYF.

The rearrangement links TRBV6-1 to TRBJ2-3; D gene unclear. Germline loops: CDR1 MNHNS, CDR2 SASEGT. This CDR3 is built from 15 residues. The V gene lost 3 bases and the J gene lost 0 bases, with 10 bases spanning the gap. The CDR3 sequence: CASSDWATSTDTQYF. In nucleotides, the CDR3 is TGTGCCAGCAGTGATTGGGCGACTAGCACAGATACGCAGTATTTT.

CDR3 loop: CAWSWGQGTEAFF. The CDR3 DNA reads TGTGCCTGGAGCTGGGGGCAAGGAACTGAAGCTTTCTTT. The chain recombines TRBV30 with TRBJ1-1, with D perhaps matching TRBD1 (6 bases). This CDR3 comprises 13 residues. V was shortened by 3 bases and J by 5 bases, with 13 bases between the two germline ends. Germline V lookup: CDR1 GTSNPN, CDR2 SVGIG (reference sequence).

This clone was found once. The V and J genes are TRBV7-3 and TRBJ2-1; the match to TRBD2 covers 7 bases. Germline values: CDR1 SGHTA, CDR2 FQGTGA. The ends lost 1 base at V and 0 bases at J; junction bases unmatched: 3. The CDR3 is 16 residues long. This CDR3 reads CASSLNGGSSYNEQFF. The CDR3 DNA reads as TGTGCCAGCAGCTTAAACGGCGGGAGCTCCTACAATGAGCAGTTCTTC.

V usage is TRBV12-3 or TRBV12-4 and J usage is TRBJ1-3; D remains ambiguous. V was trimmed by 2 bases and J by 4 bases, leaving 6 bases between them. This CDR3 is 13 amino acids long. Here the CDR3 DNA reads TGTGCCAGCAGTTTATCTGAGGGAAACACCATATATTTT. Translation: CASSLSEGNTIYF.

The table lists this clone with a count of one. J is TRBJ2-7 and V is TRBV19; 7 bases are shared with TRBD1. CDR3 length: 17 amino acids. The V gene end was trimmed by 6 bases and the J gene end by 5 bases; junction bases not matched to a gene: 19. Germline CDR1 reads LNHDA; CDR2 reads SQIVND (reference sequence). Here the CDR3 reads CASRITSKKGAYHEQYF. The CDR3 coding sequence is TGTGCCAGTAGGATCACCTCTAAAAAGGGGGCGTACCACGAGCAGTACTTC.

In this sample, this clone turned up once. The rearrangement joins TRBV6-5 to TRBJ1-2; TRBD1 agrees at 8 bases. Germline trimming cut 2 bases from V and 8 bases from J; bases unmatched to any gene: 4. The CDR3 covers 13 residues. CDR1 MNHEY and CDR2 SVGAGI come from the germline V gene. The CDR3 is CASSYATGEGYTF. For the CDR3, the DNA is TGTGCCAGCAGTTACGCGACAGGGGAAGGCTACACCTTC.

Details on this clone: Other DNA sequences in the same sample also yield this CDR3. The CDR3 reads CASSLGLQETQYF. For the CDR3, the DNA is TGCGCCAGCAGCTTGGGCCTCCAAGAGACCCAGTACTTC. The chain recombines TRBV5-1 with TRBJ2-5; D is ambiguous. V lost 0 bases, J lost 1 base, and 4 bases lay in between. The CDR3 covers 13 residues. Per the germline V gene, CDR1 is SGHRS and CDR2 is YFSETQ.

The gene calls are TRBV29-1 and TRBJ2-1, with a weak D call TRBD1 (5 bases). CDR1 is SQVTM and CDR2 is ANQGSEA in the germline V gene. This CDR3 is built from 11 residues. Trimming removed 6 bases at V and 4 bases at J, with 7 bases between. CDR3 in amino acids: CSVTEYNEQFF. DNA of the CDR3: TGCAGCGTGACAGAGTACAATGAGCAGTTCTTC.

The V call is TRBV3-1 (or the pseudogene TRBV3-2), the J call TRBJ1-5; TRBD1 matches at 8 bases. In germline, CDR1 is LGHDT, CDR2 YNNKEL (reference sequence). This CDR3 is 14 amino acids long. The V gene end was trimmed by 1 base and the J gene end by 7 bases; junction bases not matched to a gene: 3. The CDR3 here is CASSQAWTGQPQHF. The CDR3 DNA sequence: TGTGCCAGCAGCCAAGCATGGACAGGGCAGCCCCAGCATTTT.

This clone was seen more than once but under ten times. CDR3 region: CASSQEGTGQSPLHF. The CDR3 coding sequence is TGCGCCAGCAGCCAAGAAGGGACAGGGCAGTCACCCCTCCACTTT. This sequence joins TRBV4-1 and TRBJ1-6; 9 bases map to TRBD1. The CDR3 has 15 amino acids. CDR1 MGHRA and CDR2 YSYEKL come from the germline V gene. V lost 0 bases, J lost 10 bases, and 4 bases stayed unmatched.

This sequence joins TRBV19 and TRBJ2-7, with TRBD2 as a possible D gene (6 bases). Germline V gene lookup returns CDR1 LNHDA and CDR2 SQIVND (reference sequence). V was cut by 0 bases and J by 4 bases, with 10 bases left in between. CDR3 length: 14 amino acids. Here the CDR3 DNA reads TGTGCCAGTAGTATAGATCGGGCGGGGTACGAGCAGTACTTC. Protein product: CASSIDRAGYEQYF.

J is TRBJ2-7 and V is TRBV5-1; tentatively, D is TRBD2 (6 bases). The CDR3 runs 16 residues. Per germline, CDR1 SGHRS and CDR2 YFSETQ. V was pared by 2 bases and J by 1 base, with 16 bases between. CDR3 residues: CASSFHGGSASYEQYF. CDR3 in DNA: TGCGCCAGCAGCTTCCACGGGGGTTCGGCTTCCTACGAGCAGTACTTC.